Below, 32 T cell receptor beta chains from the same sample are listed, as sequenced in a study of T cells in Graves' hyperthyroidism and ophthalmopathy. RNA transcripts provided the source from which TCR beta CDR3 regions were amplified. Carried out on the TCR CDR3, a first-round RT-PCR used the HTBI primer set. MiXCR was run by TCRdb on the multiplex PCR reads, yielding one entry per CDR3 protein. The table lists fewer than 400,000 distinct CDR3 sequences, around an eighth of them singletons. The source material was blood. The source of these receptors is a man aged 45-60 years with Graves' ophthalmopathy.

The table lists this clonotype with a few counts. V gene TRBV7-9 combines with J gene TRBJ2-5; 7 bases map to TRBD1. The CDR3 consists of 16 residues. The trim removed 5 bases at V and 2 bases at J, leaving 11 bases unmatched. The germline gives CDR1 SEHNR, CDR2 FQNEAQ (reference sequence). In DNA form, the CDR3 reads TGTGCCAGCAGCCCCCTAAGTGTGGGACAGCAAGAGACCCAGTACTTC. It specifies CASSPLSVGQQETQYF.

As to this clonotype: One base away lies a much larger clone, so this may be a sequencing read error. The genes are TRBV5-1 and TRBJ2-7; TRBD1 is a possible D gene (5 bases). Trimming cost V 3 bases and J 5 bases, with 12 bases left between them. The CDR3 sequence is 13 residues long. Germline V gene data show CDR1 as SGHRS and CDR2 as YFSETQ. The CDR3: CASSWASQDEQYF. CDR3 bases: TGCGCCAGCAGCTGGGCGTCACAGGACGAGCAGTACTTC. The full variable domain, rest sourced from reference TRBV5-1 and TRBJ2-7, is KAGVTQTPRYLIKTRGQQVTLSCSPISGHRSVSWYQQTPGQGLQFLFEYFSETQRNKGNFPGRFSGRQFSNSRSEMNVSTLELGDSALYLCASSWASQDEQYFGPGTRLTVT.

This clonotype was detected ten times or more. V and J are TRBV3-1 and TRBJ1-6; D not resolved. Germline V gene data show CDR1 as LGHDT and CDR2 as YNNKEL (reference sequence). Trimming took off 0 bases at V and 7 bases at J, with 4 bases between the two ends. The CDR3 length is 13 residues. The DNA for the CDR3 is TGTGCCAGCAGCCAAGATAGGAATTCACCCCTCCACTTT. As protein: CASSQDRNSPLHF.

The genes are TRBV15 and TRBJ1-4; TRBD1 matches 8 bases. CDR1 is LNHNV, CDR2 YYDKDF, per germline (reference sequence). Unmatched junction bases numbered 8, after V lost 6 bases and J lost 8 bases. The CDR3 covers 14 residues. CDR3 region: CATRTDRGGEKLFF. CDR3 coding DNA: TGTGCCACCAGAACCGACAGGGGAGGGGAAAAACTGTTTTTT.

There are many counts of this clonotype. The chain employs TRBV11-2 and TRBJ2-7; 7 bases map to TRBD2. The CDR3 sequence is 13 residues long. Per the germline V gene, CDR1 is SGHAT and CDR2 is FQNNGV. V trimming: 6 bases; J trimming: 3 bases; junction bases outside the gene matches: 5. The DNA for the CDR3 is TGTGCCAGCAGTTCAAGCGGGGTCTACGAGCAGTACTTC. This codes for CASSSSGVYEQYF.

This CDR3 reads CASSVDGGGETQYF. DNA of the CDR3: TGTGCCAGCAGCGTAGACGGGGGCGGAGAGACCCAGTACTTC. V is TRBV9 and J is TRBJ2-5; D may correspond to TRBD1 or TRBD2 (6 bases each). The CDR3 has 14 amino acids. Germline-derived CDR1 and CDR2 are SGDLS and YYNGEE. The V and J ends lost 0 bases and 4 bases respectively, with 10 bases between them.

This clonotype was seen at least ten times. The CDR3 loop is CASSPGLDEQFF. Written as DNA, the CDR3 is TGTGCCAGCAGCCCTGGACTAGATGAGCAGTTCTTC. The rearrangement uses TRBV3-1 and TRBJ2-1, with TRBD2 matching 7 bases. Per the germline V gene, CDR1 is LGHDT and CDR2 is YNNKEL (reference sequence). The CDR3 loop spans 12 amino acids. V shed 4 bases and J 8 bases; nucleotides not matched to a gene: 2.

This chain links TRBV6-5 with TRBJ1-2; D unresolved. The CDR3 length is 15 residues. Trimming removed 0 bases at V and 8 bases at J, with 16 bases between. Germline CDR1 reads MNHEY; CDR2 reads SVGAGI. The CDR3 reads CASSYSAPSPGGYTF. The CDR3 DNA follows: TGTGCCAGCAGTTACTCGGCTCCGTCCCCGGGCGGCTACACCTTC.

This clonotype was seen at least ten times. J is TRBJ1-2 and V is TRBV5-1; D gene unclear. Germline values: CDR1 SGHRS, CDR2 YFSETQ. Trimming left V 4 bases short and J 7 bases short, with 14 bases between. This CDR3 has 13 amino acids. CDR3 sequence: CASSGMDISGYTF. DNA for the CDR3: TGCGCCAGCAGCGGGATGGATATCTCTGGCTACACCTTC.

As to this clonotype: A much larger clone lies one base from this, so it may be a read error. This chain links TRBV5-1 with TRBJ2-5; D is unresolved. The CDR3 extends over 14 amino acids. Germline values: CDR1 SGHRS, CDR2 YFSETQ. V lost 0 bases and J lost 4, with 10 bases in between. CDR3: CASSLVMRPETQYF. CDR3 in DNA: TGCGCCAGCAGCTTGGTTATGAGGCCAGAGACCCAGTACTTC.

This clonotype was counted a few times. This rearrangement joins TRBV7-2 to TRBJ2-7; no clear D. The germline gives CDR1 SGHTA, CDR2 FQGNSA. Trimming shortened V by 4 bases and J by 6 bases, and 10 bases separated the two germline ends. The length of the CDR3 is 12 residues. The CDR3 region is CASSSPFGEQYF. CDR3 in DNA: TGTGCCAGCAGCTCCCCTTTCGGCGAGCAGTACTTC.

Many counts were recorded for this clonotype. The V gene is TRBV27, the J gene TRBJ2-1; 12 bases match TRBD2. In germline, CDR1 is MNHEY, CDR2 SMNVEV (reference sequence). The CDR3 consists of 14 residues. J gave up 9 bases and V 5 bases, and 5 bases lay outside the gene matches. DNA of the CDR3: TGTGCCAGCAGTGCCGGACTAGCGGGGATTGAGCAGTTCTTC. It specifies CASSAGLAGIEQFF.

V gene TRBV12-3 or TRBV12-4 combines with J gene TRBJ2-3; 15 positions agree with TRBD2. J gave up 9 bases and V 5 bases, and 3 bases lay outside the gene matches. This CDR3 spans 14 amino acids. The CDR3 sequence is CASSRTSGRVTQYF. As DNA, the CDR3 is TGTGCCAGCAGTCGGACTAGCGGGAGGGTCACGCAGTATTTT.

This clonotype was detected ten times or more. J is TRBJ2-3 and V is TRBV28; D is ambiguous. This CDR3 has 12 amino acids. Trimming pared 2 bases from V and 10 bases from J, leaving 10 bases between. Germline V gene sequence: CDR1 MDHEN, CDR2 SYDVKM. CDR3 region: CASSLSSKAQYF. The CDR3 bases are TGTGCCAGCAGTTTAAGTTCTAAAGCGCAGTATTTT.

This chain links TRBV18 with TRBJ1-1; 8 bases agree with TRBD1. From germline, CDR1 is KGHSH and CDR2 LQKENI. The V and J ends lost 3 bases and 6 bases, in that order; junction bases with no gene match: 9. CDR3 length: 15 amino acids. The CDR3: CASSPDRGRFAEAFF. The CDR3 nucleotides are TGTGCCAGCTCACCCGACAGGGGAAGGTTCGCTGAAGCTTTCTTT.

This clonotype was detected many times. The chain has TRBV6-1 and TRBJ2-3, with 7 nucleotides matching TRBD1. Germline V CDR1 and CDR2: MNHNS, SASEGT. CDR3 length: 15 residues. Losses at the gene ends were 7 bases for V and 0 bases for J; bases not matched to a gene: 7. The CDR3 sequence is CASKGQDLSTDTQYF. CDR3 sequence (DNA): TGTGCCAGCAAAGGACAGGACCTTAGCACAGATACGCAGTATTTT.

This clonotype was observed a handful of times. The chain links TRBV7-9 to TRBJ1-2, with 8 bases fitting TRBD1. This CDR3 has 15 residues. Germline V gene sequence: CDR1 SEHNR, CDR2 FQNEAQ (reference sequence). Germline trimming cut 5 bases from V and 1 base from J; bases unmatched to any gene: 6. CDR3 residues: CASSRPGQGNYGYTF. In nucleotides, the CDR3 is TGTGCCAGCAGCCGCCCCGGACAGGGTAACTATGGCTACACCTTC.

The chain uses TRBV5-1 and TRBJ2-1; D not certain. The length of the CDR3 is 11 residues. Trimming pared 6 bases from V and 5 bases from J, leaving 6 bases between. Germline loops: CDR1 SGHRS, CDR2 YFSETQ. This CDR3 reads CASTRNNEQFF. DNA for the CDR3: TGCGCCAGCACCCGGAACAATGAGCAGTTCTTC.

This clonotype was recorded many times. This chain joins TRBV20-1 and TRBJ1-2; D is undetermined. V was trimmed by 2 bases and J by 9 bases, leaving 16 bases between them. This CDR3 spans 13 amino acids. Germline-derived CDR1 and CDR2 are DFQATT and SNEGSKA (reference sequence). CDR3 nucleotides: TGCAGTGCTAGATCATCTGAGAGCTGGAGCTACACCTTC. This encodes CSARSSESWSYTF.

This clonotype was recorded many times. The chain has TRBV29-1 and TRBJ2-1; D remains unclear. CDR1 and CDR2 (germline): SQVTM, ANQGSEA. CDR3 size: 14 residues. Between the trimmed V and J ends, which lost 8 bases and 0 bases, there was a span of 14 bases. CDR3 region: CSLLYPRSYNEQFF. Written as DNA, the CDR3 is TGCAGCCTACTCTATCCCCGCTCCTACAATGAGCAGTTCTTC.

The genes are TRBV20-1 and TRBJ2-7; 7 bases map to TRBD1. The CDR3 has 15 amino acids. The V gene end was trimmed by 2 bases and the J gene end by 2 bases; junction bases not matched to a gene: 9. CDR1 and CDR2 (germline): DFQATT, SNEGSKA (reference sequence). CDR3 protein: CSARIDRVGTYEQYF. CDR3 DNA sequence: TGCAGTGCTAGAATTGACAGGGTGGGGACCTACGAGCAGTACTTC.

This clonotype was observed at least ten times. The chain carries TRBV6-1 and TRBJ1-5; a weak D match, TRBD1 (6 bases). The CDR3 sequence is 19 residues long. Trimming removed 1 base from V and 4 bases from J, with 23 bases in between. Looked up from germline, CDR1 is MNHNS and CDR2 is SASEGT. The CDR3 nucleotides read TGTGCCAGCAGTGAAGAGGGCAGGGGCGCGCGGTGGGCTAATCAGCCCCAGCATTTT. It is translated as CASSEEGRGARWANQPQHF.

In its sample, this clonotype was seen many times. The chain has TRBV12-3 or TRBV12-4 and TRBJ2-1, with 12 positions matching TRBD2. This CDR3 spans 15 amino acids. V lost 10 bases, J lost 6 bases, and 10 bases stayed unmatched. CDR3 amino acids: CATFMTSGRGNEQFF. CDR3 bases: TGTGCCACCTTTATGACTAGCGGGAGAGGCAATGAGCAGTTCTTC.

This clonotype was seen ten or more times. The J gene is TRBJ2-5, the V gene TRBV10-3, with D perhaps TRBD1 (6 bases). This CDR3 contains 16 residues. The V gene lost 0 bases and the J gene lost 4 bases, with 15 bases spanning the gap. Germline V lookup: CDR1 ENHRY, CDR2 SYGVKD. CDR3 nucleotide sequence: TGTGCCATCAGTGAGTCGCGTGGGGGCGGTGGAGAGACCCAGTACTTC. Translated: CAISESRGGGGETQYF.

This clonotype was picked up many times. The DNA of the CDR3 is TGCGCCAGCAGCTTCTCAGGGGGCCCTATGAACACTGAAGCTTTCTTT. It translates to CASSFSGGPMNTEAFF. The V and J genes are TRBV5-1 and TRBJ1-1, with TRBD1 matching over 8 bases. Germline CDR1 SGHRS, CDR2 YFSETQ. The CDR3 has 16 residues. Losses at the gene ends were 2 bases for V and 0 bases for J; bases not matched to a gene: 6.

This chain uses TRBV5-1 with TRBJ2-6; 10 bases match TRBD1. The ends lost 1 base at V and 1 base at J; junction bases unmatched: 5. This CDR3 spans 18 amino acids. In germline, CDR1 is SGHRS, CDR2 YFSETQ. The CDR3 protein is CASSLTSDRGSGANVLTF. CDR3 nucleotide sequence: TGCGCCAGCAGCTTGACGTCGGACAGGGGGTCTGGGGCCAACGTCCTGACTTTC. The full variable domain, with the rest looked up from reference TRBV5-1 and TRBJ2-6, is KAGVTQTPRYLIKTRGQQVTLSCSPISGHRSVSWYQQTPGQGLQFLFEYFSETQRNKGNFPGRFSGRQFSNSRSEMNVSTLELGDSALYLCASSLTSDRGSGANVLTFGAGSRLTVL.

This clonotype has a count of ten or more. This sequence joins TRBV14 and TRBJ1-6, with D unclear. V shed 0 bases and J shed 13 bases, with 10 bases lying between them. The CDR3 has 13 residues. CDR1 SGHDN and CDR2 FVKESK come from the germline V gene. CDR3: CASSQDRGFPLHF. For the CDR3, the DNA is TGTGCCAGCAGCCAAGATCGAGGTTTTCCCCTCCACTTT. Supplemented by reference TRBV14 and TRBJ1-6, the full variable domain reads EAGVTQFPSHSVIEKGQTVTLRCDPISGHDNLYWYRRVMGKEIKFLLHFVKESKQDESGMPNNRFLAERTGGTYSTLKVQPAELEDSGVYFCASSQDRGFPLHFGNGTRLTVT.

In this sample, this clonotype turned up many times. The rearrangement joins TRBV18 to TRBJ2-5; no reliable D call. V lost 3 bases and J 5 bases, leaving 19 bases between the germline ends. Germline V CDR1 and CDR2: KGHSH, LQKENI. This CDR3 contains 16 residues. CDR3 sequence: CASSPPSRPRQETQYF. In DNA form, the CDR3 reads TGTGCCAGCTCACCGCCCTCCCGGCCCAGGCAGGAGACCCAGTACTTC.

The CDR3 coding sequence is TGCAGCGTGTTGATTGGGGAAGGGACTGAAGCTTTCTTT. Translation: CSVLIGEGTEAFF. The chain has TRBV29-1 and TRBJ1-1; D is uncertain. The CDR3 length is 13 residues. V dropped 6 bases and J dropped 5 bases, with 16 bases sitting between them. Germline CDR1 reads SQVTM; CDR2 reads ANQGSEA.

This clonotype showed up just a few times. At one end, the junction sequence differs from germline, possibly due to a read error. CDR3 residues: CASSPGPQLYDEQFF. The CDR3 DNA reads TGTGCCAGCAGCCCGGGACCTCAACTCTACGATGAGCAGTTCTTC. The rearrangement links TRBV5-6 to TRBJ2-1; D tentatively reads TRBD1 or TRBD2 (5 bases each). CDR1 and CDR2 from the germline V gene are SGHDT and YYEEEE. The CDR3 is 15 residues long.

Concerning this clonotype: Its ends do not fully match the called genes, so a read error is possible. The J gene is TRBJ2-3, the V gene TRBV19; 8 nucleotides align to TRBD2. Germline CDR1 reads LNHDA; CDR2 reads SQIVND (reference sequence). The CDR3 has 15 amino acids. The CDR3 nucleotides are TGTGCCGGTAGTAGTAGCGGGGTTAGCACAGATACGCAGTATTTT. It translates to CAGSSSGVSTDTQYF.

This clonotype was seen many times. The V gene is TRBV5-1, the J gene TRBJ2-3, with 10 bases that match TRBD2. Germline V gene lookup returns CDR1 SGHRS and CDR2 YFSETQ. J gave up 4 bases and V 0 bases, and 8 bases lay outside the gene matches. The CDR3 extends over 17 amino acids. CDR3 sequence (DNA): TGCGCCAGCAGCTTGGCCATACTAGCGGGACAGTCAGATACGCAGTATTTT. It encodes CASSLAILAGQSDTQYF. Complete variable domain (other parts from reference TRBV5-1 and TRBJ2-3): KAGVTQTPRYLIKTRGQQVTLSCSPISGHRSVSWYQQTPGQGLQFLFEYFSETQRNKGNFPGRFSGRQFSNSRSEMNVSTLELGDSALYLCASSLAILAGQSDTQYFGPGTRLTVL.